This T cell receptor (beta chain) was sequenced in a study of CD4 T cells in relation to SARS-CoV-2 and coronaviruses. Study-level findings and limits: No crossreactivity against non-spike viral proteins was tested here.

Repertoires were generated with immunoSEQ multiplex PCR, while TCRdb's copy carries only in-frame clones and drops some. The table shows 15,000 to 20,000 clones, with approximately 80% occurring only once. The CDR3 consists of 15 residues. Germline CDR1 is MGHRA and CDR2 is YSYEKL. V lost 0 bases and J lost 1, with 4 bases in between. To note about this clone: Its antigen is as yet unknown.

The unexposed donors gave CD4+ T cells in 2011-2018, prior to COVID-19. CD4+ T cells were isolated from the cells after 10 days of culture. Testing used SARS-CoV-2 S/N and four cold-coronavirus spikes on unexposed-donor CD4+ T cells, cells permitting. The source material was CD4+ T cells from PBMCs, cultured in vitro. The source is a human donor in good health. The chain carries TRBV4-1 and TRBJ2-6; the D is unclear. The CDR3 is CASSQEASGANVLTF. The CDR3 DNA sequence: TGCGCCAGCAGCCAAGAGGCGTCTGGGGCCAACGTCCTGACTTTC.